A single sample is the source of the 25 T cell receptor beta chains below, sequenced in a study of human T cells and chemical hapten exposure. In TCRdb, the 5' RACE reads were re-called with MiXCR into one record per CDR3 protein. The table shows 130,000 or so distinct CDR3 sequences, with 3.5% to 5% occurring only once. Researchers extracted total RNA from unfractionated whole blood. The receptors were gathered from a female donor in good health.

The sample holds many counts of this clonotype. This chain uses TRBV21-1 with TRBJ1-1. TRBV21-1 is listed as a pseudogene. This CDR3 is 14 amino acids long. CDR3 nucleotides: TGTGCCAGCAGCAAATGGGGAGATCCCAATGAAGCTTTCTTT. Translated, it gives CASSKWGDPNEAFF.

This clonotype was seen many times. The rearrangement joins TRBV7-9 to TRBJ1-5, with TRBD1 as a possible D gene (5 bases). The V gene's germline CDR1 is SEHNR and CDR2 FQNEAQ (reference sequence). V gave up 1 base and J gave up 3 bases, with 13 bases separating them. CDR3 length: 16 amino acids. Written as DNA, the CDR3 is TGTGCCAGCAGCTTAGGGGCCCGGGACTCCAATCAGCCCCAGCATTTT. As protein: CASSLGARDSNQPQHF.

There are a few counts of this clonotype. The chain employs TRBV10-3 and TRBJ2-7, with TRBD1 identical over 7 bases. The CDR3 is 15 amino acids. The germline gives CDR1 ENHRY, CDR2 SYGVKD. J was trimmed by 0 bases and V by 8 bases; bases with no gene match: 10. CDR3 protein: CAIYDTGAISYEQYF. The CDR3 DNA reads as TGTGCCATCTACGATACAGGGGCAATCTCCTACGAGCAGTACTTC.

This clonotype came up many times. The chain links TRBV7-2 to TRBJ2-3, with 10 bases identical to TRBD2. V shed 1 base, J shed 3 bases, and the junction held 7 bases outside the gene matches. The CDR3 is made up of 17 amino acids. From germline, CDR1 is SGHTA and CDR2 FQGNSA. The CDR3 region is CASSLVERGGVTDTQYF. CDR3 nucleotide sequence: TGTGCCAGCAGCTTAGTGGAGCGGGGGGGCGTAACAGATACGCAGTATTTT.

The chain couples TRBV2 to TRBJ2-1; 12 nucleotides align to TRBD2. The CDR3 spans 14 residues. With V trimmed by 10 bases and J by 8 bases, 9 bases remained unmatched. Looked up from germline, CDR1 is SNHLY and CDR2 is FYNNEI. CDR3: CATTASGGAYEQFF. The CDR3 DNA reads as TGTGCCACCACCGCTAGCGGGGGGGCATATGAGCAGTTCTTC.

This clonotype was recorded at least ten times. V and J are TRBV7-9 and TRBJ1-3; no definite D call. V was trimmed by 5 bases and J by 4 bases, leaving 9 bases between them. CDR1 and CDR2 from the germline V gene are SEHNR and FQNEAQ (reference sequence). The CDR3 sequence is 13 residues long. CDR3 sequence reads: CASSRSTGNTIYF. For the CDR3, the DNA is TGTGCCAGCAGCCGCTCGACGGGAAACACCATATATTTT.

This clonotype occurred many times. The chain couples TRBV7-9 to TRBJ2-3; D call uncertain. The germline V gene encodes CDR1 SEHNR and CDR2 FQNEAQ (reference sequence). CDR3 size: 13 residues. V dropped 2 bases and J dropped 2 bases, with 5 bases sitting between them. Here the CDR3 DNA reads TGTGCCAGCAGCTTACTAGACACAGATACGCAGTATTTT. Encoded protein: CASSLLDTDTQYF.

This clonotype occurred many times. The rearrangement joins TRBV10-3 to TRBJ1-1; possible D gene TRBD1, 5 bases. This CDR3 contains 13 residues. Germline lookup yields CDR1 ENHRY and CDR2 SYGVKD. With 6 bases removed from V and 2 bases from J, the gap between germline ends came to 10 bases. This chain's CDR3 is CAISPRGNTEAFF. The CDR3 DNA reads as TGTGCCATCAGCCCTAGGGGTAACACTGAAGCTTTCTTT.

This clonotype came up many times. CDR3 nucleotide sequence: TGTGCCAGCAGTGATTGGGGCTACACCTTC. It specifies CASSDWGYTF. This chain joins TRBV6-1 and TRBJ1-2; D is unresolved. Deletions cut 3 bases from V and 8 bases from J, with 4 bases between. The CDR3 totals 10 residues. Germline V gives CDR1 MNHNS, CDR2 SASEGT.

This clonotype was seen ten or more times. The rearrangement links TRBV28 to TRBJ2-5; D unresolved. In germline, CDR1 is MDHEN, CDR2 SYDVKM. Deletions cut 10 bases from V and 7 bases from J, with 13 bases between. The CDR3 runs to 11 residues. The CDR3 nucleotides read TGTGCCACCTACCCCGTGGCGACCCAGTACTTC. This sequence encodes CATYPVATQYF.

This clonotype was observed at least ten times. One junction end does not reproduce the germline sequence, and a read error may be involved. V usage is TRBV10-3 and J usage is TRBJ1-1; 9 bases line up with TRBD1. The germline V gene encodes CDR1 ENHRY and CDR2 SYGVKD. The CDR3 has 14 residues. CDR3 coding DNA: TGTGCCACGGGACAGGGTCTCATGAACACTGAAGCCTTCTTT. This translates into CATGQGLMNTEAFF.

This clonotype was seen many times. The rearrangement joins TRBV4-1 to TRBJ2-3; D is ambiguous. V dropped 1 base and J dropped 7 bases, with 3 bases sitting between them. The CDR3 has 11 residues. Germline CDR1 is MGHRA and CDR2 is YSYEKL. The CDR3 nucleotides are TGCGCCAGCAGCCAAGGGAATACGCAGTATTTT. This encodes CASSQGNTQYF.

Ten or more counts support this clonotype. The genes are TRBV6-5 and TRBJ1-1, with D possibly TRBD1 on 6 matching bases. CDR1 and CDR2 from the germline V gene are MNHEY and SVGAGI. This CDR3 has 13 amino acids. In DNA, the CDR3 is TGTGCTATCAACGTCACAGGGAATACTGAAGCTTTCTTT. The encoded protein is CAINVTGNTEAFF.

Ten or more counts support this clonotype. The V gene is TRBV7-2, the J gene TRBJ1-2; no reliable D call. Deletions cut 2 bases from V and 0 bases from J, with 4 bases between. CDR3 size: 13 residues. Germline V lookup: CDR1 SGHTA, CDR2 FQGNSA. CDR3 in DNA: TGTGCCAGCAGCTTACAGGCTAACTATGGCTACACCTTC. Translation: CASSLQANYGYTF.

Remarks on this clonotype: One base away lies a much larger clone, so this may be a sequencing read error. The chain is built from TRBV5-1 and TRBJ2-5; TRBD1 agrees at 8 bases. V lost 3 bases to trimming and J lost 2 bases; unmatched junction nucleotides: 0. The CDR3 has 13 residues. From germline, CDR1 is SGHRS and CDR2 YFSETQ. The CDR3 reads CASSWDRQETQYF. CDR3 sequence (DNA): TGCGCCAGCAGCTGGGACAGGCAAGAGACCCAGTACTTC.

This clonotype was seen repeatedly, ten times or more. This sequence joins TRBV10-3 and TRBJ2-6; D may be TRBD1 or TRBD2 (5 bases each). CDR3 size: 20 residues. The germline V gene encodes CDR1 ENHRY and CDR2 SYGVKD. V gave up 0 bases and J gave up 0 bases, with 18 bases separating them. The CDR3 is CAISESKGTQKSSGANVLTF. As DNA, the CDR3 is TGTGCCATCAGTGAGTCGAAGGGGACGCAAAAAAGCTCTGGGGCCAACGTCCTGACTTTC.

The table lists this clonotype with many counts. The chain joins TRBV29-1 to TRBJ2-4; possible D gene TRBD1, 6 bases. From germline, CDR1 is SQVTM and CDR2 ANQGSEA. This CDR3 is 14 amino acids long. Trimming removed 6 bases from V and 0 bases from J, with 12 bases in between. The CDR3 DNA is TGCAGCGTCGTACAGGGTTTAGCCAAAAACATTCAGTACTTC. Translated: CSVVQGLAKNIQYF.

This clonotype was observed at least ten times. The J gene is TRBJ1-6, the V gene TRBV6-1, with D unresolved. Trimming stripped 7 bases from V and 10 bases from J, with 29 bases between. CDR1 is MNHNS, CDR2 SASEGT, per germline. This CDR3 contains 18 residues. Here the CDR3 DNA reads TGTGCCAGCACTGGAGTGCCCCAGCGTCCGGGAGGCTACTCACCCCTCCACTTT. Protein product: CASTGVPQRPGGYSPLHF.

This clonotype was recorded many times. The rearrangement uses TRBV28 and TRBJ1-1; 9 bases agree with TRBD1. There are 15 residues in the CDR3. CDR1 MDHEN and CDR2 SYDVKM come from the germline V gene. V shed 6 bases, J shed 3 bases, and the junction held 8 bases outside the gene matches. The CDR3 DNA is TGTGCCAGCAGAGGGACAGGGCGTCGTTACACTGAAGCTTTCTTT. The encoded protein is CASRGTGRRYTEAFF.

The table lists this clonotype with a few counts. The chain recombines TRBV5-1 with TRBJ2-5, with D maybe TRBD2 (6 bases). V was trimmed by 5 bases and J by 5 bases, leaving 22 bases between them. The CDR3 consists of 16 residues. The germline gives CDR1 SGHRS, CDR2 YFSETQ. CDR3 bases: TGCGCCAGCAGGTCCCCCCGGGCTAGCGATCCGGAGACCCAGTACTTC. Residues: CASRSPRASDPETQYF.

This clonotype was detected many times. The rearrangement joins TRBV7-9 to TRBJ1-2; D is undetermined. Germline values: CDR1 SEHNR, CDR2 FQNEAQ (reference sequence). V lost 4 bases and J 6 bases, leaving 6 bases between the germline ends. The CDR3 sequence is 11 residues long. The CDR3 region is CASSYTDGYTF. For the CDR3, the DNA is TGTGCCAGCAGCTACACTGATGGCTACACCTTC.

This clonotype has a count of ten or more. The chain carries TRBV12-3 or TRBV12-4 and TRBJ1-1; D possibly corresponds to TRBD1 (6 bases). The V end lost 2 bases, the J end lost 4 bases, and 14 bases lay between the germline ends. This CDR3 has 15 residues. CDR3: CASSLWSGAGTEAFF. CDR3 bases: TGTGCCAGCAGTTTATGGTCAGGGGCAGGCACTGAAGCTTTCTTT.

The table lists this clonotype with many counts. This chain links TRBV6-5 with TRBJ2-7; D remains ambiguous. The V gene lost 5 bases and the J gene lost 6 bases, with 23 bases spanning the gap. This CDR3 contains 16 residues. Germline V gene data show CDR1 as MNHEY and CDR2 as SVGAGI. CDR3 coding DNA: TGTGCCAGCAGTCGTTCGAATCCGCTCTACCCATCCGAGCAGTACTTC. Protein sequence: CASSRSNPLYPSEQYF.

This clonotype was observed a handful of times. The V gene is TRBV10-2, the J gene TRBJ1-2; D is ambiguous. Trimming took 5 bases from V and 4 from J, leaving 11 bases between them. The germline V gene encodes CDR1 WSHSY and CDR2 SAAADI. This CDR3 is built from 13 residues. The DNA for the CDR3 is TGCGCCAGCAGTCAACATGGAAGCTATGGCTACACCTTC. Translated: CASSQHGSYGYTF.

This clonotype occurred many times. This chain connects TRBV5-5 to TRBJ1-2; D gene uncertain. CDR1 is SGHKS and CDR2 is YYEKEE in the germline V gene (reference sequence). The V end lost 2 bases, the J end lost 7 bases, and 9 bases lay between the germline ends. The CDR3 length is 12 residues. In DNA form, the CDR3 reads TGTGCCAGCAGCTTTAGCGCCTCTGGCTACACCTTC. Translation gives CASSFSASGYTF.